This is a list of T cell receptor beta chains from one sample in a study of beta chain features in type 1 diabetes. Libraries were prepared by immunoSEQ multiplex PCR; TCRdb keeps only in-frame clonotypes and omits some of them. This sample has 500,000 to 850,000 clones, with over 12% found just once. Input material: naive CD4+ T cells from blood. Receptors originate from a man younger than 35 with type 1 diabetes. Both conserved end residues are part of each CDR3. D genes are given only for firm matches. Size is stated for part of the rows, as once, few or many counts, or as a class when the clone is expanded.

TRBJ2-1,TRBV19,NA,NA,TGTGCCAGTAGTATACCAGGGACCGGTAGTCGGGAGCAGTTCTTC,CASSIPGTGSREQFF
TRBJ1-5,TRBV7-2,NA,few,TGTGCCAGCAGCGTCCAGGTCGCGGGCAATCAGCCCCAGCATTTT,CASSVQVAGNQPQHF
TRBJ2-7,TRBV7-2,TRBD2,NA,TGTGCCAGCAGCCAGTGGACTAGCGAGCGCGAGCAGTACTTC,CASSQWTSEREQYF
TRBJ1-5,TRBV7-9,NA,few,TGTGCCAGCTCCCCCGATGGGGGTAACAATCAGCCCCAGCATTTT,CASSPDGGNNQPQHF
TRBJ1-3,TRBV9,NA,few,TGTGCCAGCAGCGCACAGACTTCTGGAAACACCATATATTTT,CASSAQTSGNTIYF
TRBJ1-1,TRBV29-1,NA,few,TGCAGCGTTACAAAGGGGGTCCTCACTGAAGCTTTCTTT,CSVTKGVLTEAFF
TRBJ2-7,TRBV20-1,NA,few,TGCAGTGCTAGAGTCTCTGGCGAGCAGTACTTC,CSARVSGEQYF
TRBJ2-7,TRBV5-6,TRBD1,few,TGTGCCAGCAGACGGATTGACAGGGGGTTGGACGAGCAGTACTTC,CASRRIDRGLDEQYF
TRBJ1-2,TRBV25-1,NA,few,TGTGCCAGCAGGGACAGCTATGGCTACACCTTC,CASRDSYGYTF
TRBJ2-5,TRBV7-2,TRBD1,NA,TGTGCCAGCAGCACCTTTAGACAGGGTCAGGGGGAGACCCAGTACTTC,CASSTFRQGQGETQYF
TRBJ1-1,TRBV7-2,NA,few,TGTGCCAGCAGCTTAGCGGTTGGGGGGACTGAAGCTTTCTTT,CASSLAVGGTEAFF
TRBJ2-3,TRBV21-1,NA,few,TGTGCCAGCAGCAAAGGGCGGGGAGTTATCACAGATACGCAGTATTTT,CASSKGRGVITDTQYF
TRBJ2-3,TRBV7-7,TRBD2,NA,TGTGCTAGCAGCCCTCTAGCGGAGAGCACAGATACGCAGTATTTT,CASSPLAESTDTQYF
TRBJ2-1,TRBV19,NA,few,TGTGCCAGTAAGGTTTGGGCGAACTCCTACAATGAGCAGTTCTTC,CASKVWANSYNEQFF
TRBJ2-7,TRBV4-2,TRBD2,few,TGTGCCAGCAGCCAAGGGCTAGCGGATACCTACGAGCAGTACTTC,CASSQGLADTYEQYF
TRBJ1-1,TRBV29-1,TRBD1,NA,TGCAGCGTTAGGACAGGGCTCATTGGGAACACTGAAGCTTTCTTT,CSVRTGLIGNTEAFF
TRBJ1-1,TRBV29-1,NA,few,TGCAGCGTGGCAAACACTGAAGCTTTCTTT,CSVANTEAFF
TRBJ2-2,TRBV6-7,TRBD2,NA,TGTGCCAGCAGTTACGGCGGGGGGCCCCGGACCGGGGAGCTGTTTTTT,CASSYGGGPRTGELFF
TRBJ2-5,TRBV5-6,NA,NA,TGTGCCAGCAGCATAATCGACAGATTTCAAGAGACCCAGTACTTC,CASSIIDRFQETQYF
TRBJ2-4,TRBV2,NA,many,TGTGCCAGCAGTGAGAGGGACCTTCAGTACTTC,CASSERDLQYF
TRBJ1-2,TRBV20-1,NA,NA,TGCAGTGCTCCCTCGTATTATGGCTACACCTTC,CSAPSYYGYTF
TRBJ2-7,TRBV15,NA,few,TGTGCCACCAGCAGAGTAGGCGAGCAGTACTTC,CATSRVGEQYF
TRBJ1-5,TRBV28,NA,NA,TGTGCCAGCACCGTTGGGGGGCGCAATCAGCCCCAGCATTTT,CASTVGGRNQPQHF
TRBJ2-5,TRBV5-4,NA,NA,TGTGCCAGCAGCCCCAGGGATAGAGGAGAGACCCAGTACTTC,CASSPRDRGETQYF
TRBJ2-7,TRBV9,NA,few,TGTGCCAGCAGCCGGGACGGTCGCTACGAGCAGTACTTC,CASSRDGRYEQYF
TRBJ1-2,TRBV30,NA,few,TGTGCCTGGAGTGTATCGGGAGCCCCTCATGGCTACACCTTC,CAWSVSGAPHGYTF
TRBJ1-2,TRBV7-9,NA,NA,TGTGCCAGCAGCGCAACATACTATGGCTACACCTTC,CASSATYYGYTF
TRBJ2-1,TRBV5-6,TRBD1,NA,TGTGCCAGCAGCGGTGGGACAGGGGAGTACAATGAGCAGTTCTTC,CASSGGTGEYNEQFF
TRBJ2-3,TRBV7-8,NA,NA,TGTGCCAGCCGATCTAAGGGAGGAAAGGGCACAGATACGCAGTATTTT,CASRSKGGKGTDTQYF
TRBJ2-7,TRBV30,NA,few,TGTGCCTGGAGTGTTAAGGGTACCTACGAGCAGTACTTC,CAWSVKGTYEQYF
TRBJ2-3,TRBV7-2,NA,few,TGTGCCAGCAGCCTCACGGGACAATATTTT,CASSLTGQYF
TRBJ1-1,TRBV13,NA,NA,TGTGCCAGCAGCTTTTACGATGAAGCTTTCTTT,CASSFYDEAFF
TRBJ1-5,TRBV18,NA,few,TGTGCCAGCTCACGAGCTGGAAATCAGCCCCAGCATTTT,CASSRAGNQPQHF
TRBJ2-7,TRBV25-1,TRBD1,NA,TGTGCCAGCAGTCAAGGGGGCGCCTACGAGCAGTACTTC,CASSQGGAYEQYF
TRBJ2-5,TRBV5-1,NA,NA,TGCGCCAGCAGCTTGGTTTCCTCACCAGCGGTCCCGGGTGCCCAGTACTTC,CASSLVSSPAVPGAQYF
TRBJ1-2,TRBV2,NA,NA,TGTGCCAGCAGTCCTTATGACAGCACCTATGGCTACACCTTC,CASSPYDSTYGYTF
TRBJ2-7,TRBV28,NA,few,TGTGCCATAGGGACAAACTACGAGCAGTACTTC,CAIGTNYEQYF
TRBJ2-2,TRBV12-5,TRBD2,few,TGTGCTAGTGGCTATGGTAGCGGGATAGGGGAGCTGTTTTTT,CASGYGSGIGELFF
TRBJ2-1,TRBV30,TRBD2,few,TGTGCCTGGAGGAAAGGACTAGCGGGAGTCTATGAGCAGTTCTTC,CAWRKGLAGVYEQFF
TRBJ2-2,TRBV5-6,TRBD2,few,TGTGCCAGCAGCTTGGTTACTAGCGGGGCGAACACCGGGGAGCTGTTTTTT,CASSLVTSGANTGELFF
TRBJ1-1,TRBV28,TRBD1,NA,TGTGCCAGTAGGACAGGGAACACTGAAGCTTTCTTT,CASRTGNTEAFF